One and the same sample provided the 22 T cell receptor beta chains below, sequenced in a study of OX40 agonist ivuxolimab in advanced cancers. Some clones are missing from TCRdb's copy, which holds only in-frame ones; the method was immunoSEQ multiplex PCR. The sample holds fewer than 40,000 clones; about 90% are singletons and the top ten take around 19%. Sequenced here: CD4+ or CD8+ T cells sorted from blood, sampled in a trial of the OX40 agonist ivuxolimab. These receptors were collected from an adult with an advanced solid tumor such as melanoma, head and neck, liver or kidney cancer.

This chain uses TRBV7-9 with TRBJ2-5; 9 nucleotides line up with TRBD1. V gave up 6 bases and J gave up 1 base; unmatched junction bases: 9. CDR1 is SEHNR and CDR2 is FQNEAQ in the germline V gene (reference sequence). This CDR3 comprises 16 residues. The CDR3: CASSQQGAIVQETQYF. CDR3 nucleotides: TGTGCCAGCAGTCAACAGGGGGCGATCGTCCAAGAGACCCAGTACTTC.

This chain connects TRBV7-8 to TRBJ2-5, with 11 bases matching TRBD2. Germline V gene sequence: CDR1 SGHVS, CDR2 FQNEAQ. V was clipped by 5 bases and J by 3 bases; unmatched bases: 8. The CDR3 length is 16 residues. CDR3 in amino acids: CASSLVAGGPEETQYF. The CDR3 bases are TGTGCCAGCAGCCTTGTAGCGGGGGGGCCAGAAGAGACCCAGTACTTC.

The chain links TRBV4-1 to TRBJ1-5; D uncertain. The CDR3 runs to 16 residues. Trimming pared 0 bases from V and 0 bases from J, leaving 9 bases between. From germline, CDR1 is MGHRA and CDR2 YSYEKL. The DNA for the CDR3 is TGCGCCAGCAGCCAAGATCCTACGTATAGCAATCAGCCCCAGCATTTT. Residues: CASSQDPTYSNQPQHF.

This rearrangement joins TRBV4-1 to TRBJ2-3; D gene ambiguous. This CDR3 region has 15 residues. Deletions cut 0 bases from V and 1 base from J, with 8 bases between. The germline gives CDR1 MGHRA, CDR2 YSYEKL. The CDR3 DNA reads TGCGCCAGCAGCCAAGATGACCCGGGCACAGATACGCAGTATTTT. Protein product: CASSQDDPGTDTQYF.

The chain carries TRBV19 and TRBJ2-2; 9 bases map to TRBD2. V gave up 2 bases and J gave up 5 bases; unmatched junction bases: 9. The germline gives CDR1 LNHDA, CDR2 SQIVND (reference sequence). CDR3 length equals 17 residues. DNA of the CDR3: TGTGCCAGTAGTATAAGGTGGGGCGGACTAGCGACCGGGGAGCTGTTTTTT. It is translated as CASSIRWGGLATGELFF.

The chain joins TRBV14 to TRBJ2-7; D gene unclear. The ends were cut back, 6 bases at V and 0 bases at J, with 9 bases in the middle. The CDR3 extends over 13 amino acids. Germline CDR1 and CDR2: SGHDN and FVKESK. CDR3 region: CASSQSLSYEQYF. For the CDR3, the DNA is TGTGCCAGCAGTCAAAGCCTCTCCTACGAGCAGTACTTC.

The chain employs TRBV27 and TRBJ2-3, with D maybe TRBD2 (7 bases). The CDR3 is 16 residues long. The ends were cut back, 0 bases at V and 0 bases at J, with 10 bases in the middle. CDR1 MNHEY and CDR2 SMNVEV come from the germline V gene (reference sequence). The chain's CDR3 is CASSLSGGASTDTQYF. In nucleotides, the CDR3 is TGTGCCAGCAGTTTATCAGGGGGGGCTAGCACAGATACGCAGTATTTT.

This rearrangement joins TRBV7-9 to TRBJ2-5; 10 bases fit TRBD2. CDR1 is SEHNR and CDR2 is FQNEAQ in the germline V gene (reference sequence). The ends lost 3 bases at V and 2 bases at J; junction bases unmatched: 6. The length of the CDR3 is 16 residues. Here the CDR3 reads CASSLFSGGPQETQYF. As DNA, the CDR3 is TGTGCCAGCAGCTTGTTTAGCGGGGGGCCTCAAGAGACCCAGTACTTC.

The rearrangement uses TRBV4-1 and TRBJ1-3; the D is unclear. V was clipped by 0 bases and J by 0 bases, with 9 bases between them. The CDR3 consists of 16 residues. Germline V lookup: CDR1 MGHRA, CDR2 YSYEKL. CDR3 in amino acids: CASSQDDGYSGNTIYF. For the CDR3, the DNA is TGCGCCAGCAGCCAAGATGACGGCTACTCTGGAAACACCATATATTTT.

The chain recombines TRBV2 with TRBJ1-1; no clear D. Per the germline V gene, CDR1 is SNHLY and CDR2 is FYNNEI. The V gene lost 1 base and the J gene lost 4 bases, with 10 bases spanning the gap. The CDR3 totals 14 residues. The CDR3 loop reads CASSEGLGGTEAFF. The CDR3 nucleotides are TGTGCCAGCAGTGAAGGTCTCGGCGGCACTGAAGCTTTCTTT.

The V gene is TRBV4-1, the J gene TRBJ2-7; D is possibly TRBD1 (6 bases). This CDR3 is built from 14 residues. The germline V and J ends were trimmed by 1 base and 7 bases, with 14 bases remaining between them. CDR1 MGHRA and CDR2 YSYEKL come from the germline V gene. The CDR3 reads CASSQVTGSREQYF. In DNA, the CDR3 is TGCGCCAGCAGCCAAGTAACAGGGTCTCGGGAGCAGTACTTC.

The chain is built from TRBV29-1 and TRBJ2-1; 11 positions agree with TRBD2. The germline V gene has CDR1 SQVTM and CDR2 ANQGSEA. V lost 5 bases and J lost 3; bases outside the gene matches: 3. The CDR3 is made up of 14 amino acids. The chain's CDR3 is CSVLTSGGYNEQFF. Written as DNA, the CDR3 is TGCAGCGTTCTTACTAGCGGGGGCTACAATGAGCAGTTCTTC.

J is TRBJ1-4 and V is TRBV13, with D hard to call. Between the trimmed V and J ends, which lost 3 bases and 3 bases, there was a span of 5 bases. Germline V lookup: CDR1 PRHDT, CDR2 FYEKMQ (reference sequence). CDR3 length: 13 residues. CDR3 DNA: TGTGCCAGCAGCTTTGGCCCTAATGAAAAACTGTTTTTT. This translates into CASSFGPNEKLFF.

This chain uses TRBV7-3 with TRBJ2-2, with D hard to call. Germline V gene sequence: CDR1 SGHTA, CDR2 FQGTGA. The CDR3 totals 12 residues. V dropped 4 bases and J dropped 0 bases, with 0 bases sitting between them. Here the CDR3 DNA reads TGTGCCAGCAGCTCGAACACCGGGGAGCTGTTTTTT. Translation gives CASSSNTGELFF. Using reference TRBV7-3 and TRBJ2-2 for the parts outside the CDR3, the full variable domain is GAGVSQTPSNKVTEKGKYVELRCDPISGHTALYWYRQSLGQGPEFLIYFQGTGAADDSGLPNDRFFAVRPEGSVSTLKIQRTERGDSAVYLCASSSNTGELFFGEGSRLTVL.

The V and J genes are TRBV2 and TRBJ1-5; TRBD1 matches 9 bases. The CDR3 length is 16 residues. Germline V gene sequence: CDR1 SNHLY, CDR2 FYNNEI. Trimming took 5 bases from V and 2 from J; bases not matched to a gene: 7. The CDR3 DNA reads as TGTGCCAGCAGTTTGCCGGGACAGGGAGGCAATCAGCCCCAGCATTTT. Translation gives CASSLPGQGGNQPQHF.

The J gene is TRBJ1-1, the V gene TRBV5-5, with 7 bases lining up with TRBD1. V lost 1 base, J lost 0 bases, and 6 bases stayed unmatched. The CDR3 spans 16 residues. The germline CDR1 and CDR2 sequences are SGHKS and YYEKEE (reference sequence). The CDR3 DNA is TGTGCCAGCAGCTTGAGTCCTGGGACAGTGAACACTGAAGCTTTCTTT. Amino acid sequence: CASSLSPGTVNTEAFF.

This clone was counted a few times. The chain couples TRBV29-1 to TRBJ1-1; the match to TRBD1 covers 7 bases. CDR1 and CDR2 from the germline V gene are SQVTM and ANQGSEA. The CDR3 consists of 15 residues. V lost 6 bases to trimming and J lost 5 bases; unmatched junction nucleotides: 15. CDR3 in amino acids: CSVILGTAVGTEAFF. The CDR3 bases are TGCAGCGTCATACTAGGGACAGCCGTGGGGACTGAAGCTTTCTTT.

The chain couples TRBV7-9 to TRBJ2-7; 10 bases map to TRBD1. Germline values: CDR1 SEHNR, CDR2 FQNEAQ (reference sequence). This CDR3 has 16 residues. J gave up 5 bases and V 5 bases, and 12 bases lay outside the gene matches. CDR3 in DNA: TGTGCCAGCAGCCCCCCGGGGACAGGGGAGGGCCACGAGCAGTACTTC. It translates to CASSPPGTGEGHEQYF.

The chain combines TRBV5-5 with TRBJ1-2; weak D call: TRBD1 (5 bases). CDR1 and CDR2 from the germline V gene are SGHKS and YYEKEE (reference sequence). Trimming cost V 0 bases and J 6 bases, with 21 bases left between them. The CDR3 consists of 17 residues. The CDR3 nucleotides are TGTGCCAGCAGCTTGGAGTCCGGTTGGGACGGGGATGATGGCTACACCTTC. Translating it yields CASSLESGWDGDDGYTF. Variable domain in full (rest from reference TRBV5-5 and TRBJ1-2): DAGVTQSPTHLIKTRGQQVTLRCSPISGHKSVSWYQQVLGQGPQFIFQYYEKEERGRGNFPDRFSARQFPNYSSELNVNALLLGDSALYLCASSLESGWDGDDGYTFGSGTRLTVV.

The chain is built from TRBV30 and TRBJ1-5; 9 bases map to TRBD1. This CDR3 contains 15 residues. J gave up 2 bases and V 2 bases, and 4 bases lay outside the gene matches. Germline V gene lookup returns CDR1 GTSNPN and CDR2 SVGIG (reference sequence). The chain's CDR3 is CAWSHDRGGNQPQHF. The CDR3, as DNA: TGTGCCTGGAGTCACGACAGGGGGGGCAATCAGCCCCAGCATTTT.

V and J are TRBV2 and TRBJ2-7; 12 bases agree with TRBD1. The CDR3 has 14 amino acids. The germline V gene encodes CDR1 SNHLY and CDR2 FYNNEI. Trimming cost V 9 bases and J 4 bases; bases outside gene matches: 7. The CDR3 DNA reads as TGTGCCAGGGATTCGGGACAGGGGGCTTACGAGCAGTACTTC. Translation gives CARDSGQGAYEQYF.

This clone was observed a few times. The chain joins TRBV4-1 to TRBJ1-2, with a tentative D call TRBD1 (6 bases). V gave up 0 bases and J gave up 7 bases, with 12 bases separating them. The CDR3 runs to 14 residues. Looked up from germline, CDR1 is MGHRA and CDR2 is YSYEKL. The CDR3 here is CASSQENRAIGYTF. The CDR3 DNA reads TGCGCCAGCAGCCAAGAGAACAGGGCTATTGGCTACACCTTC.